What follows describes a single T cell receptor (beta chain). It has no known antigen specificity. No base quality values were provided; no much bigger clone lies one nucleotide off. Using the deep immunoSEQ assay, multiplex PCR amplified TCR CDR3 regions from genomic DNA. Extracted genomic DNA from each cell subset was distributed evenly across all wells of several immunoSEQ 96-well plates, and each plate was treated as a replicate. For sorted subsets, roughly 200 ng of genomic DNA, equivalent to 25,000 to 35,000 T cell genomes, went into each replicate PCR. Purified libraries were quantified with a Qubit 3.0 fluorometer, sized on a Bioanalyzer 2100, and re-quantified with the KAPA Library Quantification kit. Each immunoSEQ 96-well plate was sequenced on its own single-read 150-cycle Illumina NextSeq 550 flow cell. In the original analysis: Because the immunoSEQ output held only junctional sequences and lacked quality scores, the filtering could not match the filtering applied to full-length reads. Sequences were annotated with PyIR, a Python wrapper for IgBLAST v1.9, using IMGT germline references to assign V/J genes and CDR3. Reads with weak V/J assignments (E-value above 1e-6), missing CDR3, stop codons, out-of-frame junctions, or ambiguous translated residues were removed. V3J clonotypes were defined by identical inferred V gene, J gene, and CDR3 amino acid sequence. To compute the percentage overlap between repertoires, the number of shared unique clonotypes was divided by the size of the smaller repertoire. Repertoire richness was assessed with RTK rarefaction, the Chao1 estimator, and Recon v2.1 estimates of unobserved clonotypes. For all TCRbeta clonotypes obtained by the gDNA method from a handful of donors, generation probabilities were computed with OLGA. Held by TCRdb, this immuneACCESS table contains in-frame sequences only and omits some clones. Under half of the omission traces to an unresolved V gene where checked; the cause of the rest is unknown. From that table come the V and J calls and clone size; the DNA was used to work out D and trimming. A total of approximately 1,000,000 clones appear in this sample, roughly 80% of them only once. The top ten clones comprise 0.89% of the sample.

This specimen belongs to a study of shared clonotypes between healthy human individuals (dated by TCRdb to the early 2020s). Regarding the complete study: Two women and a few men aged 18 to 49 years were included in the cohort. Libraries were prepared and TCR repertoires were sequenced by different laboratories using diverse techniques, in order to increase sequencing depth and limit assay-specific biases. To estimate repertoire size and how much clonotypes are shared between individuals, the study performed deep sequencing of blood TCR repertoires from five healthy adults. Each donor's leukapheresis produced roughly between roughly 0.85 and 9.5 billion PBMCs. For each donor, CD4 naive and CD4 memory were each run on three plates, CD8 naive on two plates, and CD8 memory on one plate.

The donors were healthy, HIV-negative adults who had no recently reported acute infections or vaccinations. Every donor was a Caucasian adult residing in Nashville, Tennessee, USA. CD4+ T cells were enriched through magnetic negative selection, after which naive cells were positively selected on CD45RA and the remaining negative fraction served as the memory subset. Blood was collected by leukapheresis, and PBMCs were isolated by Ficoll-Histopaque density gradient centrifugation and then cryopreserved in liquid nitrogen vapor phase. Analytical flow cytometry was used to check the purity and quantity of each magnetically sorted T cell population. Genomic DNA was isolated from each sorted fraction and quantified by UV absorbance on a Nanodrop 2000c. What the research found in general, with its limitations: Across a few donors, about 5.2% of naive CD4, approximately 4% of naive CD8, about 2% of memory CD4, and around 0.4% of memory CD8 clonotypes were shared. Naive subsets generally had larger estimated clonotype richness than memory subsets did. Sampling was restricted to blood, and TCR repertoires in tissue are likely to differ from TCR repertoires in blood. Higher generation probabilities were observed for clonotypes shared by all four sorted-subset donors than for non-shared clonotypes. Because the study included only a small number of donors, the genetic and exposure-history diversity represented was limited. Based on pairwise subsampling, the degree of clonotype sharing among donors was expected to be affected by sequencing depth. Even with the large sequencing depth, rarefaction of the sorted-subset datasets indicated that sequencing was incomplete.

The CDR3 measures 17 amino acids from cysteine to phenylalanine. CDR3 DNA only is kept here, 51 bases in frame from base 1. V is reduced by 5 bases and J by 4 bases, leaving a spacing of 23 bases between them. The CDR1 and CDR2 encoded by the germline V gene (reference sequence) are SEHNR and FQNEAQ. This receptor was obtained from a man aged 18 to 35 in good health. Some clones in this sample may be carry-over from other donors' samples. The sample taken for sequencing was memory CD4+ T cells from PBMCs. The sample's cell subset or site label, in plain terms: CD45RA-negative fraction. The chain uses TRBV7-9 and TRBJ1-2, with the D gene not clear enough to name. This receptor has the CDR3 CASSGRVGGSASYGYTF. The DNA sequence reads TGTGCCAGCAGCGGGCGGGTAGGCGGCTCAGCGTCCTATGGCTACACCTTC. The entire variable domain, with the stretches around the CDR3 drawn from the reference TRBV7-9 and TRBJ1-2 proteins, is DTGVSQNPRHKITKRGQNVTFRCDPISEHNRLYWYRQTLGQGPEFLTYFQNEAQLEKSRLLSDRFSAERPKGSFSTLEIQRTEQGDSAMYLCASSGRVGGSASYGYTFGSGTRLTVV.